Below are 24 T cell receptor beta chains sequenced from a single sample in a study of neurological immune-mediated disorders. In TCRdb, the 5' RACE reads were re-called with MiXCR into one record per CDR3 protein. Counted here are 130,000 or so distinct CDR3 sequences, around 3% occurring once; the ten biggest clones make up 1.3%. Sequencing was performed on PBMCs. The receptors originated from a woman aged 25 to 39 with multiple sclerosis.

There are many counts of this clonotype. V is TRBV6-6 and J is TRBJ2-3; maybe TRBD2 (6 bases). This CDR3 is 15 amino acids long. V was clipped by 4 bases and J by 4 bases, with 15 bases between them. Germline V gene sequence: CDR1 MNHNY, CDR2 SVGAGI (reference sequence). The CDR3 region is CASSFDFPGADTQYF. CDR3 nucleotide sequence: TGTGCCAGCAGTTTCGACTTCCCGGGGGCAGATACGCAGTATTTT.

This clonotype was observed many times. The chain carries TRBV29-1 and TRBJ1-1; no definite D call. The V end lost 7 bases, the J end lost 4 bases, and 13 bases lay between the germline ends. Germline V lookup: CDR1 SQVTM, CDR2 ANQGSEA. The CDR3 totals 12 residues. CDR3 sequence: CSGSGGSTEAFF. CDR3 bases: TGCAGCGGGTCTGGTGGGAGCACTGAAGCTTTCTTT.

There are many counts of this clonotype. The chain is built from TRBV20-1 and TRBJ2-1, with 11 bases identical to TRBD1. In germline, CDR1 is DFQATT, CDR2 SNEGSKA (reference sequence). The V segment lost 6 bases and the J segment 0 bases; nucleotides outside the gene matches: 10. This CDR3 spans 17 amino acids. CDR3 sequence: CSAFGTGGVGSYNEQFF. The CDR3 nucleotides read TGCAGTGCCTTCGGGACAGGGGGGGTCGGCTCCTACAATGAGCAGTTCTTC.

There are many counts of this clonotype. The DNA for the CDR3 is TGTGCCAGCAGTTTCGGTAGTGGCACTGAAGCTTTCTTT. Amino acid sequence: CASSFGSGTEAFF. This chain joins TRBV12-3 or TRBV12-4 and TRBJ1-1, with D uncertain. The CDR3 is 13 residues long. Trimming left V 3 bases short and J 4 bases short, with 9 bases between.

There are a few counts of this clonotype. The chain is built from TRBV5-6 and TRBJ2-7; no firm D call. From germline, CDR1 is SGHDT and CDR2 YYEEEE. Trimming pared 4 bases from V and 0 bases from J, leaving 8 bases between. The CDR3 is made up of 13 amino acids. In DNA, the CDR3 is TGTGCCAGCAGCCCACTAAGCTCCTACGAGCAGTACTTC. Protein product: CASSPLSSYEQYF.

Ten or more counts support this clonotype. The chain is built from TRBV7-6 and TRBJ2-1, with D uncertain. Germline values: CDR1 SGHVS, CDR2 FNYEAQ. Trimming removed 4 bases at V and 14 bases at J, with 12 bases between. CDR3 size: 11 residues. CDR3 residues: CASSSGKAKFF. CDR3 nucleotide sequence: TGTGCCAGCAGCTCAGGAAAAGCAAAGTTCTTC. The entire variable domain, with the rest obtained from reference TRBV7-6 and TRBJ2-1, is as follows: GAGVSQSPRYKVTKRGQDVALRCDPISGHVSLYWYRQALGQGPEFLTYFNYEAQQDKSGLPNDRFSAERPEGSISTLTIQRTEQRDSAMYRCASSSGKAKFFGPGTRLTVL.

The chain employs TRBV14 and TRBJ2-7; either TRBD1 or TRBD2 may fit D (5 bases each). The CDR3 is 15 amino acids. Germline CDR1 is SGHDN and CDR2 is FVKESK. Deletions cut 1 base from V and 3 bases from J, with 13 bases between. This CDR3 is CASSQVWGSHYEQYF. CDR3 DNA: TGTGCCAGCAGCCAAGTCTGGGGGTCCCACTACGAGCAGTACTTC.

As regards this clonotype: Since the CDR3 does not end with the conserved phenylalanine or tryptophan, this likely comes from a read error. The chain recombines TRBV12-3 or TRBV12-4 with TRBJ2-5; no clear D gene. Trimming removed 8 bases at V and 7 bases at J, with 11 bases between. This CDR3 is 11 amino acids long. DNA for the CDR3: TGTGCCAGCGCTCAAGGCGGGACCCAGTACGTC. Protein sequence: CASAQGGTQYV.

This clonotype was detected ten times or more. The chain has TRBV29-1 and TRBJ2-1; 11 bases are a match to TRBD1. The CDR3 is 16 residues long. V gave up 4 bases and J gave up 6 bases; unmatched junction bases: 11. In germline, CDR1 is SQVTM, CDR2 ANQGSEA. The CDR3 loop is CSVVIRAGTGGNEQFF. DNA for the CDR3: TGCAGCGTTGTAATCCGGGCAGGGACAGGGGGCAATGAGCAGTTCTTC.

This clonotype was seen at least ten times. The genes are TRBV5-1 and TRBJ2-3; possibly TRBD2 for D (6 bases). Germline V lookup: CDR1 SGHRS, CDR2 YFSETQ. The V end lost 0 bases, the J end lost 2 bases, and 10 bases lay between the germline ends. The CDR3 runs to 15 residues. Written as DNA, the CDR3 is TGCGCCAGCAGCTTGGAGATAGCGGACACAGATACGCAGTATTTT. Translation: CASSLEIADTDTQYF.

This clonotype was counted ten times or more. The V and J genes are TRBV24-1 and TRBJ2-3; 9 bases fit TRBD2. J lost 1 base, V lost 4 bases, and 2 bases had no gene match. Germline CDR1 and CDR2: KGHDR and SFDVKD. This CDR3 is built from 15 residues. The CDR3 DNA reads TGTGCCACCAGTGACCGGACTAGCGGCACAGATACGCAGTATTTT. Translated: CATSDRTSGTDTQYF.

The table lists this clonotype with many counts. The chain has TRBV20-1 and TRBJ1-2, with D perhaps matching TRBD1 (6 bases). The germline V gene has CDR1 DFQATT and CDR2 SNEGSKA (reference sequence). V was clipped by 3 bases and J by 1 base, with 9 bases between them. This CDR3 contains 13 residues. CDR3 sequence: CSARTGRNYGYTF. The CDR3 DNA sequence: TGCAGTGCTAGGACAGGTCGTAACTATGGCTACACCTTC.

Ten or more counts support this clonotype. The chain has TRBV7-9 and TRBJ2-2, with D maybe TRBD1 (5 bases). CDR3 length equals 16 residues. Germline V CDR1 and CDR2: SEHNR, FQNEAQ (reference sequence). The germline V and J ends were trimmed by 3 bases and 3 bases, with 14 bases remaining between them. This CDR3 is CASSLIRVSDTGELFF. CDR3 in DNA: TGTGCCAGCAGCTTGATCAGGGTTTCGGACACCGGGGAGCTGTTTTTT.

The sample holds a few counts of this clonotype. The V and J genes are TRBV29-1 and TRBJ2-7; a possible D gene is TRBD2 (5 bases). Germline V lookup: CDR1 SQVTM, CDR2 ANQGSEA. V lost 1 base to trimming and J lost 6 bases, with 13 bases between them. This CDR3 comprises 13 residues. In DNA form, the CDR3 reads TGCAGCGTTGAAGGACGTCAGGCGGGCGAGCAGTACTTC. Protein sequence: CSVEGRQAGEQYF.

This clonotype came up many times. J is TRBJ1-2 and V is TRBV12-3 or TRBV12-4; a weak D match, TRBD1 (6 bases). V was cut by 6 bases and J by 7 bases, with 9 bases left in between. The CDR3 loop spans 11 amino acids. The CDR3 is CASRNRAGYTF. CDR3 nucleotide sequence: TGTGCCAGCAGGAACAGGGCTGGCTACACCTTC.

In its sample, this clonotype was seen many times. This chain links TRBV10-3 with TRBJ1-3; D is uncertain. The V gene lost 4 bases and the J gene lost 0 bases, with 16 bases spanning the gap. This CDR3 spans 17 amino acids. Germline values: CDR1 ENHRY, CDR2 SYGVKD. The CDR3 reads CAISAAAPGSSGNTIYF. The CDR3 DNA reads TGTGCCATCAGTGCTGCCGCACCGGGGTCCTCTGGAAACACCATATATTTT.

This clonotype occurred many times. This chain connects TRBV20-1 to TRBJ2-7; no reliable D call. CDR1 and CDR2 (germline): DFQATT, SNEGSKA (reference sequence). With 1 base removed from V and 6 bases from J, the gap between germline ends came to 13 bases. There are 13 residues in the CDR3. Here the CDR3 DNA reads TGCAGTGCTAGAGGCCCCCAAGGTCCCGAGCAGTACTTC. Protein product: CSARGPQGPEQYF.

This clonotype was picked up many times. The V and J genes are TRBV4-1 and TRBJ2-7; 10 bases fit TRBD2. The CDR3 is 14 residues long. V lost 3 bases and J lost 5; bases outside the gene matches: 4. Germline values: CDR1 MGHRA, CDR2 YSYEKL. In DNA, the CDR3 is TGCGCCAGCAGCCAGGGCGGACTAGCGGACGAGCAGTACTTC. Translation gives CASSQGGLADEQYF.

This clonotype was observed at least ten times. The chain recombines TRBV5-1 with TRBJ2-1, with D maybe TRBD1 (6 bases). With 4 bases removed from V and 9 bases from J, the gap between germline ends came to 14 bases. The V gene's germline CDR1 is SGHRS and CDR2 YFSETQ. There are 13 residues in the CDR3. The CDR3 sequence is CASSVDSSGEQFF. The CDR3 DNA reads as TGCGCCAGCAGCGTGGACAGTTCCGGTGAGCAGTTCTTC.

In this sample, this clonotype turned up many times. The rearrangement uses TRBV7-2 and TRBJ2-6, with 7 bases fitting TRBD1. The ends lost 3 bases at V and 2 bases at J; junction bases unmatched: 7. This CDR3 has 17 amino acids. The V gene's germline CDR1 is SGHTA and CDR2 FQGNSA. The CDR3 loop is CASSLGAGGTGANVLTF. DNA for the CDR3: TGTGCCAGCAGCTTGGGAGCAGGGGGTACTGGGGCCAACGTCCTGACTTTC.

In this sample, this clonotype turned up many times. The V call is TRBV15, the J call TRBJ2-1, with D possibly being TRBD2 (6 bases). V lost 0 bases and J 6 bases, leaving 12 bases between the germline ends. There are 15 residues in the CDR3. The germline V gene encodes CDR1 LNHNV and CDR2 YYDKDF (reference sequence). The CDR3, as DNA: TGTGCCACCAGCAGAGAGGGGTCGGGAGTCAATGAGCAGTTCTTC. Its protein product is CATSREGSGVNEQFF.

This clonotype was observed many times. This rearrangement joins TRBV12-3 or TRBV12-4 to TRBJ2-7; 7 nucleotides line up with TRBD1. V lost 3 bases and J lost 4; bases outside the gene matches: 6. This CDR3 spans 14 amino acids. The CDR3 sequence is CASSFRGSRYEQYF. In DNA, the CDR3 is TGTGCCAGCAGTTTCAGGGGGAGCCGTTACGAGCAGTACTTC.

This clonotype was observed at least ten times. This chain joins TRBV5-1 and TRBJ2-1; D might be TRBD1 or TRBD2, each matching 5 bases. The CDR3 consists of 14 residues. Germline CDR1 is SGHRS and CDR2 is YFSETQ. V was pared by 6 bases and J by 0 bases, with 10 bases between. The CDR3 sequence: CASNEGSSYNEQFF. The DNA for the CDR3 is TGCGCCAGCAATGAGGGGAGCTCCTACAATGAGCAGTTCTTC. Full variable domain (rest looked up from reference TRBV5-1 and TRBJ2-1): KAGVTQTPRYLIKTRGQQVTLSCSPISGHRSVSWYQQTPGQGLQFLFEYFSETQRNKGNFPGRFSGRQFSNSRSEMNVSTLELGDSALYLCASNEGSSYNEQFFGPGTRLTVL.

This clonotype appeared many times. J is TRBJ2-1 and V is TRBV20-1; 13 bases agree with TRBD2. Trimming removed 5 bases from V and 8 bases from J; junction bases left unmatched: 9. Germline V CDR1 and CDR2: DFQATT, SNEGSKA (reference sequence). The CDR3 spans 15 residues. CDR3 bases: TGCAGTGCTTTGCCAGGACTAGCGGGAGACTATGAGCAGTTCTTC. It yields the protein CSALPGLAGDYEQFF.